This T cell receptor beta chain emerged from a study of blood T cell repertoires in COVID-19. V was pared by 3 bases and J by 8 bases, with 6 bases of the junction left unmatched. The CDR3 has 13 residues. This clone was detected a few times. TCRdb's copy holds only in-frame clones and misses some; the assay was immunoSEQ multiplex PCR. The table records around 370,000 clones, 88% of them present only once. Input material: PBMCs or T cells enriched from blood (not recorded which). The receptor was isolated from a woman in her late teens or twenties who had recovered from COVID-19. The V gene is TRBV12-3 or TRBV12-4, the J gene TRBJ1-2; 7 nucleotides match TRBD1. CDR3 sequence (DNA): TGTGCCAGCAGTTTTGACAGGGCGGACGGCTACACCTTC. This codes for CASSFDRADGYTF.